A single sample gave rise to the 26 T cell receptor beta chains below, sequenced in a study of preoperative IRX-2 immunotherapy in early breast cancer. The data were produced by immunoSEQ multiplex PCR, yet TCRdb's version contains in-frame clones alone and is incomplete. The sample lists around 2,700 clones, roughly 80% occurring once. Treatment meaning: preoperative locoregional IRX-2 cytokine immunotherapy. Specimen: tumor tissue, collected before IRX-2 immunotherapy. All receptors derive from a human donor with breast cancer.

The chain has TRBV7-4 and TRBJ2-1, with TRBD1 matching 10 bases. CDR1 and CDR2 (germline): SGHVT, SQSDAQ. This CDR3 is built from 16 residues. Trimming cost V 4 bases and J 6 bases; bases outside gene matches: 9. CDR3: CASSSPGTGATNEQFF. The CDR3 DNA reads as TGTGCCAGCAGCTCCCCCGGGACAGGGGCAACCAATGAGCAGTTCTTC. The full variable domain, in which reference TRBV7-4 and TRBJ2-1 provide the parts outside the CDR3, is GAGVSQSPRYKVAKRGRDVALRCDSISGHVTLYWYRQTLGQGSEVLTYSQSDAQRDKSGRPSGRFSAERPERSVSTLKIQRTEQGDSAVYLCASSSPGTGATNEQFFGPGTRLTVL.

The chain joins TRBV29-1 to TRBJ2-5; possible D gene TRBD2, 6 bases. Germline V gene data show CDR1 as SQVTM and CDR2 as ANQGSEA. V lost 0 bases to trimming and J lost 1 base, with 21 bases between them. The CDR3 runs to 18 residues. CDR3 sequence reads: CSVEDIRGDGDSQETQYF. CDR3 DNA sequence: TGCAGCGTTGAAGATATTAGGGGAGACGGGGACTCCCAAGAGACCCAGTACTTC. The variable domain in full, completed from reference TRBV29-1 and TRBJ2-5, reads SAVISQKPSRDICQRGTSLTIQCQVDSQVTMMFWYRQQPGQSLTLIATANQGSEATYESGFVIDKFPISRPNLTFSTLTVSNMSPEDSSIYLCSVEDIRGDGDSQETQYFGPGTRLLVL.

The rearrangement uses TRBV11-3 and TRBJ2-7; D remains ambiguous. Germline CDR1 and CDR2: SGHNT and YENEEA. Deletions cut 4 bases from V and 1 base from J, with 11 bases between. The CDR3 is made up of 14 amino acids. CDR3 protein: CASSYRLKSYEQYF. The CDR3 coding sequence is TGTGCCAGCAGCTACCGACTGAAATCCTACGAGCAGTACTTC. Filled out from reference TRBV11-3 and TRBJ2-7, the complete variable domain reads EAGVVQSPRYKIIEKKQPVAFWCNPISGHNTLYWYLQNLGQGPELLIRYENEEAVDDSQLPKDRFSAERLKGVDSTLKIQPAELGDSAVYLCASSYRLKSYEQYFGPGTRLTVT.

V gene TRBV5-1 combines with J gene TRBJ1-3; D not resolved. Trimming cost V 3 bases and J 4 bases, with 11 bases left between them. Germline CDR1 reads SGHRS; CDR2 reads YFSETQ. CDR3 size: 14 residues. CDR3 loop: CASSSNSAGNTIYF. The DNA of the CDR3 is TGCGCCAGCAGCTCAAACAGCGCCGGAAACACCATATATTTT.

This clone was seen only a few times. This rearrangement joins TRBV11-3 to TRBJ2-3; TRBD1 might be the D (5 bases). The V end lost 5 bases, the J end lost 0 bases, and 12 bases lay between the germline ends. Germline CDR1 reads SGHNT; CDR2 reads YENEEA. This CDR3 has 15 residues. The CDR3 region has the DNA TGTGCCAGCAGCCAAGGGGTGGCTAGCACAGATACGCAGTATTTT. Protein product: CASSQGVASTDTQYF.

The chain recombines TRBV10-2 with TRBJ2-1, with TRBD2 identical over 9 bases. The CDR3 contains 14 residues. Germline V gene sequence: CDR1 WSHSY, CDR2 SAAADI. J gave up 8 bases and V 9 bases, and 11 bases lay outside the gene matches. The CDR3 here is CASRKAGGSDEQFF. For the CDR3, the DNA is TGCGCCAGTAGGAAGGCGGGAGGGTCGGATGAGCAGTTCTTC.

V is TRBV7-1 and J is TRBJ2-1, with 7 bases aligning to TRBD2. TRBV7-1 is known as an ORF, though its function is uncertain. V dropped 5 bases and J dropped 0; count of bases not matched to a gene: 10. This CDR3 is built from 17 residues. The CDR3 coding sequence is TGTGCCAGCAGCAAGCTGGCCGGGGGGAGCTCCTACAATGAGCAGTTCTTC. Translated, it gives CASSKLAGGSSYNEQFF.

This chain connects TRBV6-8 to TRBJ2-2; 10 bases match TRBD2. V gave up 5 bases and J gave up 6 bases; unmatched junction bases: 3. CDR1 and CDR2 (germline): MNHGY, SAAAGT. This CDR3 has 14 residues. CDR3 protein: CASSELAGAGELFF. CDR3 nucleotide sequence: TGTGCCAGCAGTGAGCTAGCGGGGGCCGGGGAGCTGTTTTTT.

The chain joins TRBV28 to TRBJ2-3; the D gene is possibly TRBD2 (5 bases). The CDR3 extends over 14 amino acids. Looked up from germline, CDR1 is MDHEN and CDR2 is SYDVKM. V lost 2 bases, J lost 5 bases, and 11 bases lay in between. CDR3 in amino acids: CASSLLLGRDTQYF. The CDR3 DNA sequence: TGTGCCAGCAGTTTACTCCTAGGGAGAGATACGCAGTATTTT.

This clone was counted between two and nine times. As DNA, the CDR3 is TGTGCCTGGAGCCTACAGGGAAGCACTGAAGCTTTCTTT. Protein: CAWSLQGSTEAFF. The J gene is TRBJ1-1, the V gene TRBV30; possibly TRBD1 for D (6 bases). From germline, CDR1 is GTSNPN and CDR2 SVGIG (reference sequence). V lost 3 bases and J lost 4, with 12 bases in between. The CDR3 length is 13 residues.

This clone was detected only once. This chain joins TRBV5-1 and TRBJ1-1; 7 bases align to TRBD1. CDR1 is SGHRS and CDR2 is YFSETQ in the germline V gene. The CDR3 is 14 amino acids. The V segment lost 5 bases and the J segment 2 bases; nucleotides outside the gene matches: 6. CDR3 nucleotides: TGCGCCAGCAGTACCGGACAGGTTAACACTGAAGCTTTCTTT. It codes for CASSTGQVNTEAFF.

The chain uses TRBV19 and TRBJ1-5; D is possibly TRBD1 (6 bases). Trimming took 0 bases from V and 4 from J, leaving 10 bases between them. The CDR3 is 15 amino acids. Germline CDR1 is LNHDA and CDR2 is SQIVND (reference sequence). The CDR3: CASSIEQGRNQPQHF. The CDR3 coding sequence is TGTGCCAGTAGTATAGAACAGGGTCGTAATCAGCCCCAGCATTTT.

The genes are TRBV19 and TRBJ2-2; D uncertain. Germline CDR1 is LNHDA and CDR2 is SQIVND (reference sequence). The V gene lost 3 bases and the J gene lost 3 bases, with 11 bases spanning the gap. The CDR3 contains 15 residues. CDR3 nucleotides: TGTGCCAGTAGTATTCGGGCAGGTTACACCGGGGAGCTGTTTTTT. Amino acid sequence: CASSIRAGYTGELFF.

V and J are TRBV28 and TRBJ2-7; perhaps TRBD2 as D (7 bases). V was pared by 8 bases and J by 2 bases, with 16 bases between. The CDR3 spans 14 residues. Germline V gene data show CDR1 as MDHEN and CDR2 as SYDVKM. This CDR3 reads CASGDGGRTYEQYF. CDR3 nucleotides: TGTGCCAGCGGGGACGGGGGGCGGACCTACGAGCAGTACTTC.

The J gene is TRBJ2-1, the V gene TRBV19, with D hard to call. The V and J ends lost 4 bases and 5 bases respectively, with 15 bases between them. This CDR3 contains 15 residues. Germline CDR1 reads LNHDA; CDR2 reads SQIVND (reference sequence). As DNA, the CDR3 is TGTGCCAGTAGTACTTTAGTGCGGAGAGACAATGAGCAGTTCTTC. Its protein product is CASSTLVRRDNEQFF.

The chain couples TRBV7-1 to TRBJ1-1; D possibly corresponds to TRBD1 (5 bases). TRBV7-1 is filed as an ORF, its function uncertain. The CDR3 extends over 18 amino acids. Trimming removed 4 bases from V and 2 bases from J, with 23 bases in between. CDR3 residues: CASSLGIPGRRSNTEAFF. As DNA, the CDR3 is TGTGCCAGCAGCTTAGGAATACCGGGGCGCCGGAGTAACACTGAAGCTTTCTTT.

This clone came up a few times. The chain employs TRBV6-8 and TRBJ1-3; 8 bases are a match to TRBD1. This CDR3 region has 17 residues. The J segment lost 2 bases and the V segment lost 2 bases, leaving 8 bases of the junction unmatched. The germline V gene encodes CDR1 MNHGY and CDR2 SAAAGT. The chain's CDR3 is CASSYPLQGGAGNTIYF. CDR3 bases: TGTGCCAGCAGTTACCCTTTACAGGGGGGAGCTGGAAACACCATATATTTT.

The chain recombines TRBV6-8 with TRBJ2-7, with 13 positions matching TRBD2. Germline V gene lookup returns CDR1 MNHGY and CDR2 SAAAGT. The ends lost 11 bases at V and 5 bases at J; junction bases unmatched: 12. The CDR3 extends over 15 amino acids. The CDR3 DNA sequence: TGTGCCTCCCAGACTAGCGGGGGGAATGGAAACGAGCAGTACTTC. Translated, it gives CASQTSGGNGNEQYF.

This clone was seen a handful of times. The V call is TRBV11-3, the J call TRBJ2-1; TRBD1 aligns across 9 bases. V shed 4 bases, J shed 3 bases, and the junction held 16 bases outside the gene matches. The CDR3 is 19 amino acids. Germline lookup yields CDR1 SGHNT and CDR2 YENEEA. CDR3 sequence: CASSSGTGKEPTHYNEQFF. CDR3 sequence (DNA): TGTGCCAGCAGCTCAGGGACAGGGAAGGAACCCACCCACTACAATGAGCAGTTCTTC.

This clone was detected only once. V gene TRBV11-3 combines with J gene TRBJ1-2, with TRBD1 identical over 8 bases. The CDR3 is 15 residues long. Per germline, CDR1 SGHNT and CDR2 YENEEA. Trimming at V came to 5 bases and at J to 7 bases, leaving 12 bases not matched to a gene. As DNA, the CDR3 is TGTGCCAGCAGCCCGTTCCAGGGGGCGCCTCGTGGCTACACCTTC. Its translation is CASSPFQGAPRGYTF.

V is TRBV5-1 and J is TRBJ2-1, with 9 nucleotides matching TRBD2. V was clipped by 4 bases and J by 2 bases; unmatched bases: 7. The germline V gene encodes CDR1 SGHRS and CDR2 YFSETQ. CDR3 length: 16 amino acids. CDR3 loop: CASSTSAGGTYNEQFF. The CDR3 DNA is TGCGCCAGCAGCACCTCGGCGGGAGGGACCTACAATGAGCAGTTCTTC.

The chain links TRBV29-1 to TRBJ2-1, with 7 nucleotides matching TRBD2. CDR1 is SQVTM, CDR2 ANQGSEA, per germline. CDR3 length equals 14 residues. The trim removed 3 bases at V and 2 bases at J, leaving 4 bases unmatched. This chain's CDR3 is CSVDKAGTYNEQFF. CDR3 DNA sequence: TGCAGCGTTGATAAAGCGGGAACCTACAATGAGCAGTTCTTC.

In the case of this clone: Relative to the germline gene, one junction end is altered; a read error may explain this. This chain uses TRBV6-8 with TRBJ2-7; D not certain. There are 13 residues in the CDR3. Germline loops: CDR1 MNHGY, CDR2 SAAAGT. The CDR3 is CAISATDTYEQYF. The DNA for the CDR3 is TGTGCCATCAGTGCCACAGACACCTACGAGCAGTACTTC.

This clone is termed large. The CDR3 region has the DNA TGCGCCAGCAGCCAAGATTTAGGGGACCGGACTGAAGCTTTCTTT. Amino acids: CASSQDLGDRTEAFF. The J gene is TRBJ1-1, the V gene TRBV1. TRBV1 is listed as a pseudogene. CDR3 size: 15 residues.

The V call is TRBV12-5, the J call TRBJ2-3; no clear D gene. V shed 1 base and J shed 2 bases, with 7 bases lying between them. Looked up from germline, CDR1 is LGHNT and CDR2 is FRNRAP. The CDR3 is 14 residues long. CDR3 sequence (DNA): TGTGCTAGTGGTTTGGGTGGCCCCACAGATACGCAGTATTTT. Protein product: CASGLGGPTDTQYF.

The genes are TRBV11-3 and TRBJ2-2, with D possibly TRBD1 on 5 matching bases. This CDR3 spans 16 amino acids. Germline CDR1 is SGHNT and CDR2 is YENEEA. Trimming removed 5 bases at V and 0 bases at J, with 13 bases between. CDR3 amino acids: CASSPRQFANTGELFF. The CDR3 coding sequence is TGTGCCAGCAGCCCTCGACAGTTCGCGAACACCGGGGAGCTGTTTTTT.